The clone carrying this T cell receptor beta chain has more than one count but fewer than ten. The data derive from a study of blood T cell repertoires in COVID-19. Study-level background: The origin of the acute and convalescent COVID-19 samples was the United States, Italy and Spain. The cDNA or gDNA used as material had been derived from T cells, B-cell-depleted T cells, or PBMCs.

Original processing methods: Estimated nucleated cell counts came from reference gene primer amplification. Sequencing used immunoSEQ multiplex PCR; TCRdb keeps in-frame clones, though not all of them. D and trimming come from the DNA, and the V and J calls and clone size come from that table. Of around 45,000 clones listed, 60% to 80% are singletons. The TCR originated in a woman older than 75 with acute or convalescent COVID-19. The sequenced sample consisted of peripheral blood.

The CDR3 region is CASSQGGASGRLVTDTQYF. CDR3 in DNA: TGTGCCAGCAGCCAAGGGGGGGCAAGCGGGAGATTGGTGACAGATACGCAGTATTTT. This chain links TRBV4-2 with TRBJ2-3; 8 bases map to TRBD2. The germline gives CDR1 LGHNA, CDR2 YNFKEQ. The V and J ends lost 1 base and 3 bases, in that order; junction bases with no gene match: 15. The CDR3 is 19 residues long.